The 2 T cell receptor beta chains given below trace back to one sample, sequenced in a study of T cells after yellow fever vaccination (dated by TCRdb to about 2019). Taken with the paper, the label for treatment or condition translates to: live attenuated yellow fever vaccine strain. The library came from 5' RACE. Data came from an Illumina NovaSeq 6000. TCRdb itself trimmed the public reads at Q25 with fastp, ran MiXCR and retained productive beta chains. Each entry is one CDR3 protein sequence, shown with its most common DNA and genes. The sample table records fewer than 350,000 distinct CDR3 sequences; around 3.9% of these occur just once. Roughly a quarter of the sample lies in the top ten. Sequencing was performed on PBMCs, taken on the day of the yellow fever booster vaccination. These receptors were taken from a young man who received the YFV17D yellow fever vaccine.

The V call is TRBV7-2, the J call TRBJ2-1; 13 bases are shared with TRBD2. After removal of 6 bases from V and 12 bases from J, the junction contained 8 bases not matched to a gene. This CDR3 is built from 14 residues. Germline V gives CDR1 SGHTA, CDR2 FQGNSA. The CDR3 is CASRTRTSGGSQFF. Here the CDR3 DNA reads TGTGCCAGCAGAACCCGGACTAGCGGGGGTTCGCAGTTCTTC.

This clonotype was recorded many times. The chain links TRBV4-1 to TRBJ1-1, with TRBD1 matching 7 bases. V was pared by 4 bases and J by 7 bases, with 9 bases of the junction left unmatched. The CDR3 loop spans 14 amino acids. Germline loops: CDR1 MGHRA, CDR2 YSYEKL. The CDR3 sequence is CASSPRLRDSEAFF. DNA for the CDR3: TGCGCCAGCAGCCCACGTCTCCGGGACAGTGAAGCTTTCTTT.